Listed here are 32 T cell receptor beta chains from one sample, sequenced in a study of cytomegalovirus exposure and HLA in healthy donors (dated by TCRdb to the late 2010s). Preparation of the library involved the immunoSEQ multiplex PCR assay. The multiplex PCR relied on a mix of 60 forward primers for TCR Vbeta segments and 13 reverse primers for TCR Jbeta segments. In TCRdb, the immuneACCESS table is reduced to in-frame sequences with V and J assigned. These tables do not hold every clone; where another copy was compared, an unresolved V gene accounts for under half, and the others remain unexplained. The sample includes around 100,000 clones, with roughly 83% observed a single time. The top ten hold over 4% of the sample. The sample taken for sequencing was PBMCs. These receptors came from a female donor in good health and CMV-seropositive.

V is TRBV19 and J is TRBJ1-2; no reliable D call. Trimming pared 7 bases from V and 4 bases from J, leaving 7 bases between. The germline V gene encodes CDR1 LNHDA and CDR2 SQIVND (reference sequence). This CDR3 is built from 11 residues. The CDR3 loop reads CASKWAYGYTF. The CDR3 coding sequence is TGTGCCAGTAAGTGGGCCTATGGCTACACCTTC.

V usage is TRBV6-1 and J usage is TRBJ1-5; possible D gene TRBD1, 5 bases. CDR1 is MNHNS and CDR2 is SASEGT in the germline V gene. The CDR3 sequence is 13 residues long. V lost 7 bases and J 4 bases, leaving 11 bases between the germline ends. CDR3 residues: CASNAGWNQPQHF. The CDR3 bases are TGTGCCAGCAACGCAGGGTGGAATCAGCCCCAGCATTTT.

V is TRBV15 and J is TRBJ2-1; 8 bases align to TRBD2. Germline V gives CDR1 LNHNV, CDR2 YYDKDF (reference sequence). CDR3 length: 15 residues. J gave up 8 bases and V 5 bases, and 11 bases lay outside the gene matches. The CDR3 sequence: CATSDAGTRFHEQFF. The CDR3 DNA sequence: TGTGCCACCAGCGACGCCGGGACTAGGTTCCATGAGCAGTTCTTC.

CDR3 residues: CASRGGGTDTQYF. In nucleotides, the CDR3 is TGTGCCAGCAGAGGCGGAGGCACAGATACGCAGTATTTT. The chain carries TRBV2 and TRBJ2-3; D is unclear. CDR1 and CDR2 from the germline V gene are SNHLY and FYNNEI. Trimming shortened V by 6 bases and J by 1 base, and 8 bases separated the two germline ends. The CDR3 has 13 residues.

This clone was detected only once. In DNA form, the CDR3 reads TGTGCCAGCAGCTTAATAGACAGGAACTATGGCTACACCTTC. Its translation is CASSLIDRNYGYTF. The genes are TRBV7-2 and TRBJ1-2; D perhaps matches TRBD1 (6 bases). V was clipped by 2 bases and J by 2 bases, with 9 bases between them. Germline CDR1 and CDR2: SGHTA and FQGNSA. This CDR3 has 14 residues. Based on the CDR3 plus reference TRBV7-2 and TRBJ1-2, the full variable domain is GAGVSQSPSNKVTEKGKDVELRCDPISGHTALYWYRQSLGQGLEFLIYFQGNSAPDKSGLPSDRFSAERTGGSVSTLTIQRTQQEDSAVYLCASSLIDRNYGYTFGSGTRLTVV.

In the case of this clone: One end of the junction does not line up with germline, which may come from a read error. The chain employs TRBV7-9 and TRBJ2-7, with 11 bases that match TRBD2. The CDR3 is made up of 16 amino acids. The germline V gene has CDR1 SEHNR and CDR2 FQNEAQ (reference sequence). The DNA for the CDR3 is TGTTCCAGCAGCTTAGGTTCCGGGACTAGCGGTCTCGAGCAGTACTTC. Protein sequence: CSSSLGSGTSGLEQYF.

This clone was detected only a few times. The chain recombines TRBV4-2 with TRBJ2-5; maybe TRBD2 (6 bases). Germline V gene data show CDR1 as LGHNA and CDR2 as YNFKEQ. Trimming removed 5 bases at V and 5 bases at J, with 15 bases between. The CDR3 covers 14 residues. The CDR3 nucleotides read TGTGCCAGCAGCTCCGGAGGGTCCGGGGAGACCCAGTACTTC. Its protein product is CASSSGGSGETQYF.

The chain couples TRBV13 to TRBJ2-7; 7 bases are shared with TRBD2. With 3 bases clipped from V and 0 bases from J, the junction kept 2 bases outside the gene matches. Germline V gives CDR1 PRHDT, CDR2 FYEKMQ (reference sequence). The CDR3 runs to 14 residues. The DNA of the CDR3 is TGTGCCAGCAGCTTGGGACTAAACTCCTACGAGCAGTACTTC. This sequence encodes CASSLGLNSYEQYF. The variable domain in full, completed from reference TRBV13 and TRBJ2-7, reads AAGVIQSPRHLIKEKRETATLKCYPIPRHDTVYWYQQGPGQDPQFLISFYEKMQSDKGSIPDRFSAQQFSDYHSELNMSSLELGDSALYFCASSLGLNSYEQYFGPGTRLTVT.

Comment on this clone: Distinct nucleotide sequences in the sample also encode this CDR3. The rearrangement links TRBV11-2 to TRBJ2-7, with D hard to call. Deletions cut 0 bases from V and 3 bases from J, with 6 bases between. Germline V gene data show CDR1 as SGHAT and CDR2 as FQNNGV. The CDR3 length is 13 residues. DNA for the CDR3: TGTGCCAGCAGCTTAGATCGAGGCTACGAGCAGTACTTC. Encoded protein: CASSLDRGYEQYF.

This clone was seen just once. An end of the junction does not agree with germline; a read error may underlie this. The chain recombines TRBV7-9 with TRBJ2-7, with 8 positions matching TRBD1. The CDR3 is 16 amino acids. CDR1 and CDR2 (germline): SEHNR, FQNEAQ (reference sequence). CDR3 DNA: TGTTCCAGCAGCTTACGGGGGACAGGCCCAACCTACGAGCAGTACTTC. This gives the protein CSSSLRGTGPTYEQYF.

The J gene is TRBJ2-7, the V gene TRBV5-4; 8 nucleotides agree with TRBD1. There are 16 residues in the CDR3. CDR1 SGHNT and CDR2 YYREEE come from the germline V gene (reference sequence). V lost 4 bases and J lost 2; bases outside the gene matches: 11. This chain's CDR3 is CASSQFSGGETYEQYF. Here the CDR3 DNA reads TGTGCCAGCAGCCAATTCTCAGGGGGCGAAACCTACGAGCAGTACTTC.

The chain employs TRBV5-1 and TRBJ2-1, with 7 bases lining up with TRBD2. V was pared by 2 bases and J by 5 bases, with 7 bases of the junction left unmatched. The CDR3 sequence is 15 residues long. CDR1 SGHRS and CDR2 YFSETQ come from the germline V gene. The CDR3: CASSLAGKPNNEQFF. The CDR3, as DNA: TGCGCCAGCAGCTTAGCGGGAAAGCCAAACAATGAGCAGTTCTTC.

In this sample, this clone turned up once. V is TRBV5-8 and J is TRBJ2-2; weak D call: TRBD1 (6 bases). Germline CDR1 SGHTS, CDR2 YDEGEE. The CDR3 has 16 amino acids. Trimming took 4 bases from V and 4 from J, leaving 17 bases between them. CDR3 loop: CASSRDGRGPTGELFF. The CDR3 coding sequence is TGTGCCAGCAGCCGGGACGGCAGGGGTCCCACCGGGGAGCTGTTTTTT. Drawing the rest from reference TRBV5-8 and TRBJ2-2, the complete variable domain is EAGVTQSPTHLIKTRGQQATLRCSPISGHTSVYWYQQALGLGLQFLLWYDEGEERNRGNFPPRFSGRQFPNYSSELNVNALELEDSALYLCASSRDGRGPTGELFFGEGSRLTVL.

This clone was observed a handful of times. The J gene is TRBJ1-5, the V gene TRBV2; TRBD1 aligns across 8 bases. This CDR3 is built from 13 residues. V dropped 6 bases and J dropped 5; count of bases not matched to a gene: 3. Germline-derived CDR1 and CDR2 are SNHLY and FYNNEI. CDR3 protein: CASRLDRDQPQHF. CDR3 bases: TGTGCCAGCAGGCTGGACAGGGATCAGCCCCAGCATTTT.

The chain couples TRBV18 to TRBJ1-3; 11 nucleotides agree with TRBD1. Germline CDR1 and CDR2: KGHSH and LQKENI. The trim removed 2 bases at V and 0 bases at J, leaving 0 bases unmatched. The CDR3 is made up of 16 amino acids. The CDR3: CASSPGTGGSGNTIYF. In DNA form, the CDR3 reads TGTGCCAGCTCACCAGGGACAGGGGGCTCTGGAAACACCATATATTTT.

This sequence joins TRBV7-2 and TRBJ2-2; TRBD1 matches at 7 bases. The germline CDR1 and CDR2 sequences are SGHTA and FQGNSA. This CDR3 has 18 amino acids. The trim removed 6 bases at V and 1 base at J, leaving 14 bases unmatched. CDR3 sequence: CASSSRLGAGGNTGELFF. CDR3 nucleotide sequence: TGTGCCAGCAGTTCCCGCCTCGGGGCAGGGGGGAACACCGGGGAGCTGTTTTTT.

The chain recombines TRBV7-9 with TRBJ2-5, with TRBD1 identical over 11 bases. Germline V CDR1 and CDR2: SEHNR, FQNEAQ (reference sequence). The CDR3 extends over 14 amino acids. The trim removed 5 bases at V and 5 bases at J, leaving 4 bases unmatched. This chain's CDR3 is CASSPDRGRETQYF. As DNA, the CDR3 is TGTGCCAGCAGCCCGGACAGGGGGCGGGAGACCCAGTACTTC.

Note on this clone: The same CDR3 arises from other DNA sequences in this sample as well. V is TRBV6-5 and J is TRBJ1-2; 8 bases are shared with TRBD1. There are 13 residues in the CDR3. V lost 5 bases and J lost 4; bases outside the gene matches: 3. Germline CDR1 is MNHEY and CDR2 is SVGAGI. CDR3 region: CASSLDRGYGYTF. In DNA, the CDR3 is TGTGCCAGCAGTCTCGACAGGGGCTATGGCTACACCTTC.

The chain uses TRBV19 and TRBJ2-4, with 8 bases identical to TRBD2. CDR1 is LNHDA and CDR2 is SQIVND in the germline V gene (reference sequence). The J segment lost 1 base and the V segment lost 7 bases, leaving 6 bases of the junction unmatched. The CDR3 loop spans 15 amino acids. The CDR3 loop is CASTQPGGAKNIQYF. CDR3 bases: TGTGCCAGTACCCAGCCGGGGGGGGCCAAAAACATTCAGTACTTC.

The chain joins TRBV18 to TRBJ1-2; D may be TRBD1 (5 bases). The CDR3 runs to 15 residues. V was pared by 5 bases and J by 0 bases, with 13 bases between. Germline CDR1 and CDR2: KGHSH and LQKENI. CDR3 nucleotides: TGTGCCAGCTCAACCGGGGGGACTCCTAACTATGGCTACACCTTC. Protein sequence: CASSTGGTPNYGYTF.

V usage is TRBV19 and J usage is TRBJ1-1; D perhaps matches TRBD1 (5 bases). CDR3 length: 12 residues. CDR1 and CDR2 (germline): LNHDA, SQIVND (reference sequence). Trimming removed 5 bases from V and 6 bases from J, with 10 bases in between. This CDR3 is CASSSGYAEAFF. CDR3 in DNA: TGTGCCAGTAGTTCAGGGTACGCTGAAGCTTTCTTT.

V gene TRBV6-1 combines with J gene TRBJ2-7; 11 bases agree with TRBD2. From germline, CDR1 is MNHNS and CDR2 SASEGT. The CDR3 sequence is 14 residues long. With 4 bases clipped from V and 6 bases from J, the junction kept 5 bases outside the gene matches. In nucleotides, the CDR3 is TGTGCCAGCAGTGGCCTAGCGGGGGGATTCGAGCAGTACTTC. Protein product: CASSGLAGGFEQYF.

The rearrangement uses TRBV27 and TRBJ2-7; the match to TRBD1 covers 9 bases. Germline lookup yields CDR1 MNHEY and CDR2 SMNVEV (reference sequence). The CDR3 is 15 amino acids. J gave up 3 bases and V 5 bases, and 8 bases lay outside the gene matches. The DNA of the CDR3 is TGTGCCAGCAGTCAGGGACAGGGAGGGATCTACGAGCAGTACTTC. Protein: CASSQGQGGIYEQYF.

The V call is TRBV6-1, the J call TRBJ1-1; D is undetermined. The CDR3 runs 13 residues. Looked up from germline, CDR1 is MNHNS and CDR2 is SASEGT. Trimming removed 4 bases at V and 5 bases at J, with 11 bases between. The CDR3 loop is CASSVPVRTEAFF. The DNA of the CDR3 is TGTGCCAGCAGTGTCCCCGTTCGGACTGAAGCTTTCTTT.

This chain uses TRBV11-2 with TRBJ2-7; TRBD2 agrees at 10 bases. Germline CDR1 reads SGHAT; CDR2 reads FQNNGV. With 7 bases clipped from V and 3 bases from J, the junction kept 9 bases outside the gene matches. The CDR3 is 15 residues long. CDR3 sequence reads: CASNKMASGGYEQYF. The CDR3 DNA follows: TGTGCCAGCAACAAGATGGCTAGCGGGGGCTACGAGCAGTACTTC.

This chain connects TRBV27 to TRBJ1-5; no clear D. Germline V gene lookup returns CDR1 MNHEY and CDR2 SMNVEV (reference sequence). Trimming cost V 6 bases and J 1 base, with 10 bases left between them. This CDR3 spans 14 amino acids. CDR3 region: CASSPLGSNQPQHF. The CDR3 DNA is TGTGCCAGCAGCCCTCTCGGGAGCAATCAGCCCCAGCATTTT.

The rearrangement joins TRBV7-2 to TRBJ1-6, with D maybe TRBD1 (6 bases). CDR3 length: 16 amino acids. Germline CDR1 SGHTA, CDR2 FQGNSA. V was trimmed by 3 bases and J by 5 bases, leaving 14 bases between them. CDR3 region: CASSFGGAGNNSPLHF. CDR3 DNA: TGTGCCAGCAGCTTTGGGGGGGCTGGGAATAATTCACCCCTCCACTTT.

This chain's CDR3 is CASSVEGRGTGELFF. CDR3 bases: TGTGCCAGCAGCGTAGAAGGGAGGGGGACCGGGGAGCTGTTTTTT. The V gene is TRBV9, the J gene TRBJ2-2; the D gene is possibly TRBD2 (7 bases). This CDR3 contains 15 residues. Looked up from germline, CDR1 is SGDLS and CDR2 is YYNGEE. Trimming shortened V by 0 bases and J by 5 bases, and 11 bases separated the two germline ends. The variable domain in full, with the rest retrieved from reference TRBV9 and TRBJ2-2, is DSGVTQTPKHLITATGQRVTLRCSPRSGDLSVYWYQQSLDQGLQFLIQYYNGEERAKGNILERFSAQQFPDLHSELNLSSLELGDSALYFCASSVEGRGTGELFFGEGSRLTVL.

This chain links TRBV4-1 with TRBJ2-1; 11 nucleotides agree with TRBD2. With V trimmed by 4 bases and J by 3 bases, 5 bases remained unmatched. Germline CDR1 reads MGHRA; CDR2 reads YSYEKL. The CDR3 is 16 residues long. The CDR3: CASSRPTSGIYNEQFF. CDR3 coding DNA: TGCGCCAGCAGCCGTCCGACTAGCGGGATCTACAATGAGCAGTTCTTC.

The chain carries TRBV5-6 and TRBJ2-7; possible D gene TRBD1, 5 bases. V was cut by 1 base and J by 0 bases, with 8 bases left in between. CDR1 and CDR2 (germline): SGHDT, YYEEEE. The CDR3 covers 14 residues. The CDR3 sequence is CASSLRGFSYEQYF. The CDR3 bases are TGTGCCAGCAGCTTGAGGGGCTTCTCCTACGAGCAGTACTTC.

This clone occurred a few times. This chain joins TRBV19 and TRBJ1-5; D call uncertain. The germline gives CDR1 LNHDA, CDR2 SQIVND (reference sequence). The CDR3 spans 15 residues. The V end lost 1 base, the J end lost 7 bases, and 14 bases lay between the germline ends. For the CDR3, the DNA is TGTGCCAGTAGTATAGTCCTCTCAACAAGACAGCCCCAGCATTTT. This codes for CASSIVLSTRQPQHF.

This rearrangement joins TRBV6-5 to TRBJ1-2; D is perhaps TRBD1 (6 bases). The germline V gene encodes CDR1 MNHEY and CDR2 SVGAGI. This CDR3 contains 15 residues. Trimming shortened V by 6 bases and J by 8 bases, and 22 bases separated the two germline ends. This chain's CDR3 is CASRPPAGAVVGYTF. As DNA, the CDR3 is TGTGCCAGCAGGCCCCCGGCGGGGGCTGTAGTCGGCTACACCTTC.